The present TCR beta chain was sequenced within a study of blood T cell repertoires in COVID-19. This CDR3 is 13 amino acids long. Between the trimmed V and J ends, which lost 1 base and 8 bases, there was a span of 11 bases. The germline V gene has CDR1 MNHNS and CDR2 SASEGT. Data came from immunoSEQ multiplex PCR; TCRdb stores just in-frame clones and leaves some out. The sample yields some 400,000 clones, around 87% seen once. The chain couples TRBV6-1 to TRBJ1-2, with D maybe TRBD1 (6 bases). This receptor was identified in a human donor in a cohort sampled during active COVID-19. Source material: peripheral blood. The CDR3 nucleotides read TGTGCCAGCAGTGAAGGGGGCCAGGGGGGCTACACCTTC. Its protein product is CASSEGGQGGYTF.